This section outlines one T cell receptor (beta chain) sequence together with its context. The repertoire was sequenced with immunoSEQ multiplex PCR; TCRdb's copy has only in-frame clones and lacks some. The sample shows 79,000 or so clones, around 90% of them seen only once. These data originate in a study of T cell changes during pregnancy in multiple sclerosis. Germline values: CDR1 SGHTA, CDR2 FQGNSA. This CDR3 has 15 residues. Between the trimmed V and J ends, which lost 5 bases and 2 bases, there was a span of 16 bases. The chain combines TRBV7-2 with TRBJ2-7, with D possibly TRBD1 on 6 matching bases. The sequence was obtained from a female donor with multiple sclerosis, enrolled in a pregnancy study. The sequencing here drew on CD4+ T cells from peripheral blood mononuclear cells, taken before pregnancy. In nucleotides, the CDR3 is TGTGCCAGCAGCCCGCGGTTTGGGGGCCCCTACGAGCAGTACTTC. Translated, it gives CASSPRFGGPYEQYF.